Included here is one T cell receptor beta chain sequence, with context. These data are taken from a study of blood T cell repertoires in COVID-19. For the study at large: COVID-19 samples from acute and convalescent phases originated in the United States, Italy and Spain.

The CDR3 is 14 amino acids. V shed 4 bases and J shed 1 base, with 11 bases lying between them. Germline V lookup: CDR1 SGHNT, CDR2 YYREEE (reference sequence). Participants spanned ages about 18 to 100 years and resided in about two dozen US areas. Authors' processing steps: Amplification with reference gene primers provided the estimates of nucleated cell counts. Here immunoSEQ multiplex PCR was the method, and the copy in TCRdb shows in-frame clones only, minus some. D and trimming were read from the DNA, whereas the V and J calls and clone size are those reported in that table. The data contain 300,000 to 400,000 clones, 85% to 95% of them singletons.

The TCR sequence derives from a woman in her 30s who had been exposed to COVID-19. V gene TRBV5-4 combines with J gene TRBJ1-1; D ambiguous. The specimen sequenced was PBMCs or T cells enriched from blood (not recorded which). This CDR3 reads CASSRTGGNTEAFF. CDR3 coding DNA: TGTGCCAGCAGCCGTACGGGTGGGAACACTGAAGCTTTCTTT.